This TCR beta chain is from a study of shared clonotypes between healthy human individuals. Notes on the study in general: Represented diversity (both genetic and exposure-history) was limited by the small number of donors.

The CDR3 has 14 residues. The ends were cut back, 4 bases at V and 1 base at J, with 8 bases in the middle. Germline CDR1 is KGHSH and CDR2 is LQKENI. Template for every sorted-subset replicate PCR totaled approximately 0.2 ug DNA, some 30,000 T cell genomes. Only in-frame clones appear in the TCRdb table, and some are missing; sequencing was by immunoSEQ multiplex PCR. Among roughly 2.5 million clones listed, around 90% were seen once. About this clone: Its specificity is not known.

This rearrangement joins TRBV18 to TRBJ2-4; no clear D gene. Sample: naive CD4+ T cells sorted from blood. The subset is: CD45RA+ positively selected. The sequence came from a man aged 18 to 30 in good health. The DNA of the CDR3 is TGTGCCAGCTCACGGGATGGGGCCAAAAACATTCAGTACTTC. This gives the protein CASSRDGAKNIQYF. Complete variable domain (other parts from reference TRBV18 and TRBJ2-4): NAGVMQNPRHLVRRRGQEARLRCSPMKGHSHVYWYRQLPEEGLKFMVYLQKENIIDESGMPKERFSAEFPKEGPSILRIQQVVRGDSAAYFCASSRDGAKNIQYFGAGTRLSVL.